The 5 T cell receptor beta chains listed next were all sequenced from one sample in a study of blood T cell repertoires in COVID-19. Using immunoSEQ multiplex PCR, the repertoire was profiled, and TCRdb retains in-frame clones only, with some absent. This table holds about 340,000 clones, roughly 85% found once. The source material was PBMCs or T cells enriched from blood (not recorded which). These receptors were collected from a woman aged 40 to 50 with acute COVID-19.

The chain combines TRBV18 with TRBJ1-2; D ambiguous. The CDR3 is made up of 15 amino acids. The V end lost 0 bases, the J end lost 6 bases, and 14 bases lay between the germline ends. Germline-derived CDR1 and CDR2 are KGHSH and LQKENI. The DNA for the CDR3 is TGTGCCAGCTCACCACCCGGTCGGGTGTCGGATGGCTACACCTTC. Protein sequence: CASSPPGRVSDGYTF.

The CDR3 protein is CASSRAGGYDSGNTIYF. The CDR3 DNA is TGTGCCAGCTCACGGGCAGGGGGCTATGACTCTGGAAACACCATATATTTT. The V and J genes are TRBV18 and TRBJ1-3; 8 positions agree with TRBD1. The CDR3 sequence is 17 residues long. Per germline, CDR1 KGHSH and CDR2 LQKENI. Losses at the gene ends were 4 bases for V and 0 bases for J; bases not matched to a gene: 8.

This clone was picked up one time. The chain combines TRBV7-6 with TRBJ2-7; a weak D match, TRBD2 (5 bases). This CDR3 contains 13 residues. Per the germline V gene, CDR1 is SGHVS and CDR2 is FNYEAQ. V lost 5 bases to trimming and J lost 6 bases, with 14 bases between them. CDR3 sequence: CASSPAGPLEQYF. DNA of the CDR3: TGTGCCAGCAGCCCCGCGGGCCCGCTCGAGCAGTACTTC.

This clone was counted only a few times. This chain connects TRBV7-9 to TRBJ2-7, with D perhaps TRBD1 (6 bases). Trimming shortened V by 1 base and J by 5 bases, and 9 bases separated the two germline ends. This CDR3 spans 13 amino acids. Germline CDR1 is SEHNR and CDR2 is FQNEAQ (reference sequence). The CDR3 loop is CASSLGPGDEQYF. The CDR3 DNA sequence: TGTGCCAGCAGCTTAGGTCCAGGGGACGAGCAGTACTTC.

This chain joins TRBV6-5 and TRBJ1-2, with 8 bases that match TRBD1. This CDR3 comprises 15 residues. In germline, CDR1 is MNHEY, CDR2 SVGAGI. V shed 4 bases and J 4 bases; nucleotides not matched to a gene: 8. CDR3 amino acids: CASSSRDRLSYGYTF. DNA for the CDR3: TGTGCCAGCAGTTCCAGGGACAGGTTAAGCTATGGCTACACCTTC.